This TCR beta chain was found in a study of T cell clones after liver transplantation. Study summary: TCRbeta sequencing after a pre-transplant mixed lymphocyte reaction identified graft-donor-reactive clones, later tracked in post-transplant blood. Samples came pre-transplant, pre-randomization before withdrawal, and post-randomization after withdrawal ended.

Notes on the study in general: Small, mixed patient groups and varying post-transplant times limit these conclusions. A larger donor-reactive than third-party decline suggested partial antigen-specific deletion.

Of note for this clone: Its antigen is undetermined.

TCRdb's copy holds only in-frame clones and misses some; the assay was immunoSEQ multiplex PCR. The sample lists around 78,000 clones; roughly 83% were seen once. Germline V gene sequence: CDR1 SEHNR, CDR2 FQNEAQ (reference sequence). Trimming cost V 5 bases and J 1 base, with 11 bases left between them. The CDR3 is 14 residues long. Sequenced material: CD4+ T cells from blood, taken at the 22-month timepoint. The chain has TRBV7-9 and TRBJ1-2; D is perhaps TRBD1 (5 bases). This receptor was obtained from a human patient who received a liver transplant. Some T cells may be transferred from the graft donor. CDR3 residues: CASSGTRGNYGYTF. CDR3 bases: TGTGCCAGCAGCGGCACAAGGGGTAACTATGGCTACACCTTC.